This TCR beta chain was identified in a study of T cell responses to AZD1222 COVID-19 vaccine. Findings and limits, study-wide: Vaccine-related CD4 TCRs covered spike, predominating at 160-218 and 743-854. Among AZD1222 vaccinees, only five or six were seropositive at baseline. Repertoire sampling happened only post peak T cell response. Variant regions that are unmutated are reportedly the target of nearly half of spike-specific TCRs.

Notes on this clone: As yet, its antigen is unknown.

Clones were sequenced by immunoSEQ multiplex PCR, and TCRdb holds only the in-frame ones, with some missing. The sample has tens of thousands of clones; approximately 90% are singletons. Germline V gives CDR1 WNHNN, CDR2 SYGVQD (reference sequence). V lost 6 bases, J lost 0 bases, and 8 bases stayed unmatched. This CDR3 has 16 amino acids. The TCR originated in an adult in good health. The chain recombines TRBV10-1 with TRBJ2-1, with 7 bases lining up with TRBD2. The specimen was peripheral blood, collected on day 0 of AZD1222 vaccination. The CDR3 DNA sequence: TGCGCCAGCAGCTCAAGCGGGGCGGGCTCCTACAATGAGCAGTTCTTC. This gives the protein CASSSSGAGSYNEQFF.